This T cell receptor beta chain was sequenced during a study of beta chain features in type 1 diabetes. Study results and caveats: Reduced insertions and increased deletions marked VDJ junctions in type 1 diabetes patients. Patients showed naive, central memory and Treg TCRB repertoires that appeared more similar than those of healthy donors. Shorter TCRB CDR3s, moderately but significantly so, marked every one of the four CD4+ subsets in Type 1 diabetes patients.

Averaging approximately 120 mL, one heparinised blood draw came from each individual donor. Expressed TCRB transcripts got sequenced, as all isolated RNA was reverse transcribed. Data came from immunoSEQ multiplex PCR; TCRdb stores just in-frame clones and leaves some out. This table holds 150,000 to 200,000 clones, around 8.6% found once. Notes on this clone: Its antigen is not identified.

This sequence was found in a woman younger than 35 with type 1 diabetes. The sample taken for sequencing was central memory CD4+ T cells from blood.

DNA for the CDR3: TGTGCCAGCAAAAGGGGGACCAATTCACCCCTCCACTTT. Translated, it gives CASKRGTNSPLHF. The V gene is TRBV5-8, the J gene TRBJ1-6, with D possibly matching TRBD1 (6 bases). This CDR3 has 13 amino acids. Germline values: CDR1 SGHTS, CDR2 YDEGEE. V was trimmed by 6 bases and J by 7 bases, leaving 11 bases between them.